The 20 T cell receptor beta chains reported below all come from one sample, sequenced in a study of shared clonotypes between healthy human individuals (dated by TCRdb to 2020 to 2021). CD8 naive samples were CD45RO-negative cells positively selected for CCR7, giving a CD45RA+CCR7+ population that excluded TemRA cells. The library was produced with the immunoSEQ multiplex PCR assay. In TCRdb, the immuneACCESS table is reduced to in-frame sequences with V and J assigned. These tables do not hold every clone; where another copy was compared, an unresolved V gene accounts for under half, and the others remain unexplained. In this sample the table shows about 2 million clones, approximately 94% of which occur a single time. The leading ten clones occupy more than 0.9% of the sample. Sequencing was performed on naive CD8+ T cells sorted from blood. The sample's cell subset or site label, decoded: CD45RA+CCR7+. These receptor sequences come from a man younger than 30 in good health.

The V call is TRBV2, the J call TRBJ1-5; 7 nucleotides match TRBD1. The CDR3 has 17 amino acids. Looked up from germline, CDR1 is SNHLY and CDR2 is FYNNEI. V lost 2 bases and J lost 4; bases outside the gene matches: 11. The DNA for the CDR3 is TGTGCCAGCAGTGAACGGGACAGTCTTAAGGGAAATCAGCCCCAGCATTTT. It translates to CASSERDSLKGNQPQHF.

The genes are TRBV27 and TRBJ2-3; 7 nucleotides align to TRBD2. In germline, CDR1 is MNHEY, CDR2 SMNVEV (reference sequence). The junction had 2 bases not matched to a gene; V was cut back by 2 bases and J by 0 bases. The CDR3 spans 15 residues. The CDR3 reads CASSLLSGSTDTQYF. Here the CDR3 DNA reads TGTGCCAGCAGTTTACTTAGCGGGAGCACAGATACGCAGTATTTT.

This chain uses TRBV4-1 with TRBJ2-7; D might be TRBD1 or TRBD2, each matching 5 bases. The CDR3 covers 14 residues. The V gene's germline CDR1 is MGHRA and CDR2 YSYEKL. The ends were cut back, 2 bases at V and 3 bases at J, with 11 bases in the middle. CDR3 DNA sequence: TGCGCCAGCAGCCAACGGGACGCCTACTACGAGCAGTACTTC. It codes for CASSQRDAYYEQYF.

This sequence joins TRBV2 and TRBJ2-1; 7 bases fit TRBD1. After removal of 7 bases from V and 0 bases from J, the junction contained 6 bases not matched to a gene. This CDR3 spans 15 amino acids. Germline V gene lookup returns CDR1 SNHLY and CDR2 FYNNEI. The CDR3 region is CASISRDSSYNEQFF. In DNA form, the CDR3 reads TGTGCCAGCATTTCCCGGGACAGCTCCTACAATGAGCAGTTCTTC. Full variable domain (outside the CDR3, taken from reference TRBV2 and TRBJ2-1): EPEVTQTPSHQVTQMGQEVILRCVPISNHLYFYWYRQILGQKVEFLVSFYNNEISEKSEIFDDQFSVERPDGSNFTLKIRSTKLEDSAMYFCASISRDSSYNEQFFGPGTRLTVL.

This clone was recorded only once. V is TRBV9 and J is TRBJ2-2; 9 nucleotides agree with TRBD1. The J segment lost 6 bases and the V segment lost 2 bases, leaving 5 bases of the junction unmatched. This CDR3 spans 15 amino acids. Germline V lookup: CDR1 SGDLS, CDR2 YYNGEE. The CDR3 here is CASSVTGGYAGELFF. The CDR3 region has the DNA TGTGCCAGCAGCGTTACAGGGGGCTACGCCGGGGAGCTGTTTTTT.

The chain joins TRBV10-2 to TRBJ2-7; possibly TRBD2 for D (5 bases). The CDR3 has 11 residues. CDR1 is WSHSY and CDR2 is SAAADI in the germline V gene. Trimming left V 7 bases short and J 5 bases short, with 9 bases between. The CDR3 spells CASTDSDEQYF. DNA of the CDR3: TGCGCCAGCACGGATAGCGACGAGCAGTACTTC.

The rearrangement links TRBV5-1 to TRBJ2-7; TRBD2 agrees at 8 bases. Germline assignment: CDR1 SGHRS and CDR2 YFSETQ. Unmatched junction bases numbered 7, after V lost 1 base and J lost 4 bases. This CDR3 spans 15 amino acids. CDR3 in amino acids: CASSLSTGGSYEQYF. The CDR3 DNA sequence: TGCGCCAGCAGCTTGTCAACGGGGGGGAGTTACGAGCAGTACTTC.

Comment on this clone: Sequence at one end of the junction differs from germline and may be a read error. This sequence joins TRBV7-7 and TRBJ2-7; 7 nucleotides match TRBD1. This CDR3 has 15 amino acids. Germline lookup yields CDR1 SSHAT and CDR2 FNYEAQ (reference sequence). The CDR3 is CASTDSQGEPYEQYF. Written as DNA, the CDR3 is TGTGCTAGCACCGACAGTCAGGGGGAACCCTACGAGCAGTACTTC.

The rearrangement joins TRBV19 to TRBJ2-5, with TRBD1 matching over 7 bases. CDR3 length: 14 amino acids. The J segment lost 0 bases and the V segment lost 7 bases, leaving 5 bases of the junction unmatched. Germline-derived CDR1 and CDR2 are LNHDA and SQIVND (reference sequence). The CDR3 DNA is TGTGCCAGTAACCTCGACAGGGACCAAGAGACCCAGTACTTC. Translated, it gives CASNLDRDQETQYF.

Remarks on this clone: Other nucleotide sequences from this sample produce the same CDR3. The V gene is TRBV10-1, the J gene TRBJ2-2; 10 bases are a match to TRBD2. CDR1 is WNHNN, CDR2 SYGVQD, per germline (reference sequence). The ends lost 2 bases at V and 6 bases at J; junction bases unmatched: 0. The CDR3 runs 14 residues. In nucleotides, the CDR3 is TGCGCCAGCAGTGAGAGCGGGGGGGCCGGGGAGCTGTTTTTT. It encodes CASSESGGAGELFF.

The rearrangement links TRBV4-1 to TRBJ1-1, with D unclear. CDR3 length: 13 residues. V was pared by 5 bases and J by 8 bases, with 15 bases between. Germline assignment: CDR1 MGHRA and CDR2 YSYEKL. The CDR3 coding sequence is TGCGCCAGCAGCTTTCCGGGAGCCGAGGAAGCTTTCTTT. Translating it yields CASSFPGAEEAFF.

V gene TRBV6-1 combines with J gene TRBJ1-1; TRBD1 matches at 11 bases. Trimming at V came to 3 bases and at J to 3 bases, leaving 6 bases not matched to a gene. CDR1 and CDR2 from the germline V gene are MNHNS and SASEGT. CDR3 length: 16 residues. CDR3 sequence reads: CASSDLPGQGDTEAFF. The CDR3 DNA reads TGTGCCAGCAGTGACCTTCCGGGACAGGGGGACACTGAAGCTTTCTTT.

The rearrangement joins TRBV4-1 to TRBJ2-5; 7 bases match TRBD2. V lost 3 bases, J lost 5 bases, and 9 bases stayed unmatched. Germline CDR1 reads MGHRA; CDR2 reads YSYEKL. CDR3 length: 15 amino acids. CDR3 region: CASSHRSGGVETQYF. The CDR3 bases are TGCGCCAGCAGCCACCGAAGTGGGGGGGTTGAGACCCAGTACTTC.

The chain couples TRBV9 to TRBJ2-1; D perhaps matches TRBD2 (5 bases). Trimming removed 0 bases at V and 6 bases at J, with 13 bases between. The CDR3 runs to 15 residues. Germline CDR1 and CDR2: SGDLS and YYNGEE. CDR3 nucleotides: TGTGCCAGCAGCGTAGTCCGGGCGGGCGGCAATGAGCAGTTCTTC. Translation gives CASSVVRAGGNEQFF.

V and J are TRBV4-3 and TRBJ2-7, with D possibly called TRBD1 or TRBD2 (5 bases each). V was shortened by 3 bases and J by 6 bases, with 18 bases between the two germline ends. Per the germline V gene, CDR1 is LGHNA and CDR2 is YSLEER. The CDR3 has 15 residues. The CDR3 bases are TGCGCCAGCAGCCAGGGTACCGGGACCACAACCGAGCAGTACTTC. Encoded protein: CASSQGTGTTTEQYF.

The J gene is TRBJ1-2, the V gene TRBV7-9; D uncertain. V was clipped by 1 base and J by 0 bases, with 6 bases between them. The CDR3 has 14 amino acids. Germline loops: CDR1 SEHNR, CDR2 FQNEAQ (reference sequence). The CDR3 spells CASSLETPNYGYTF. For the CDR3, the DNA is TGTGCCAGCAGCTTAGAGACACCTAACTATGGCTACACCTTC.

The chain carries TRBV10-2 and TRBJ2-7, with a tentative D call TRBD2 (5 bases). CDR3 size: 11 residues. Germline assignment: CDR1 WSHSY and CDR2 SAAADI. The germline V and J ends were trimmed by 8 bases and 6 bases, with 11 bases remaining between them. The CDR3 nucleotides read TGCGCCAGCGCGGGCGAAGGCGAGCAGTACTTC. Residues: CASAGEGEQYF.

The rearrangement uses TRBV13 and TRBJ2-7; D may be TRBD1 or TRBD2 (5 bases each). This CDR3 spans 16 amino acids. Deletions cut 5 bases from V and 5 bases from J, with 22 bases between. CDR1 is PRHDT and CDR2 is FYEKMQ in the germline V gene (reference sequence). CDR3 nucleotide sequence: TGTGCCAGCAGCCTAACGGTTGGGGGAACGGTCCACGAGCAGTACTTC. Translating gives CASSLTVGGTVHEQYF.

The chain has TRBV9 and TRBJ2-3; no clear D. V was pared by 5 bases and J by 2 bases, with 12 bases between. Germline lookup yields CDR1 SGDLS and CDR2 YYNGEE. This CDR3 has 14 residues. The CDR3 sequence: CASRQLSITDTQYF. CDR3 in DNA: TGTGCCAGCAGGCAACTATCGATCACAGATACGCAGTATTTT. The full variable domain, its missing parts supplied by reference TRBV9 and TRBJ2-3, is DSGVTQTPKHLITATGQRVTLRCSPRSGDLSVYWYQQSLDQGLQFLIQYYNGEERAKGNILERFSAQQFPDLHSELNLSSLELGDSALYFCASRQLSITDTQYFGPGTRLTVL.

This chain links TRBV4-1 with TRBJ2-7; TRBD2 matches at 9 bases. This CDR3 has 14 residues. Looked up from germline, CDR1 is MGHRA and CDR2 is YSYEKL. The V segment lost 4 bases and the J segment 3 bases; nucleotides outside the gene matches: 4. The CDR3 DNA follows: TGCGCCAGCAGCCGGCTAGCGGGAAACTACGAGCAGTACTTC. This translates into CASSRLAGNYEQYF.